The 23 T cell receptor beta chains in this list originate from one sample, sequenced in a study of T cells in Graves' hyperthyroidism and ophthalmopathy. It was RNA transcripts that yielded the amplified TCR beta CDR3 regions. The primer set for the first-round RT-PCR of the TCR CDR3 was HTBI. Via MiXCR, TCRdb re-called the multiplex PCR reads, giving one row per CDR3 protein. The data show about 400,000 distinct CDR3 sequences, 15% seen once. Specimen: blood. The receptors come from a woman aged 60-75 years with Graves' ophthalmopathy.

The table lists this clonotype with a few counts. The chain is built from TRBV5-8 and TRBJ2-2; TRBD1 matches at 7 bases. The CDR3 sequence is 14 residues long. CDR1 and CDR2 (germline): SGHTS, YDEGEE. V gave up 0 bases and J gave up 5 bases; unmatched junction bases: 1. In DNA form, the CDR3 reads TGTGCCAGCAGCTTGGAACAGGGGACCGGGGAGCTGTTTTTT. It translates to CASSLEQGTGELFF.

The V call is TRBV5-1, the J call TRBJ1-1, with 8 bases aligning to TRBD1. The CDR3 spans 15 residues. V lost 6 bases and J lost 0; bases outside the gene matches: 7. The germline V gene has CDR1 SGHRS and CDR2 YFSETQ. CDR3 in amino acids: CASTRTGRMNTEAFF. In DNA, the CDR3 is TGCGCCAGCACCAGGACAGGGAGGATGAACACTGAAGCTTTCTTT.

This clonotype was seen many times. The V gene is TRBV13, the J gene TRBJ2-1; D call uncertain. With 5 bases removed from V and 10 bases from J, the gap between germline ends came to 12 bases. The V gene's germline CDR1 is PRHDT and CDR2 FYEKMQ (reference sequence). CDR3 length: 12 amino acids. CDR3: CASSPTAAEQFF. The CDR3 coding sequence is TGTGCCAGCAGCCCAACGGCGGCCGAGCAGTTCTTC.

This clonotype has only a few counts. The CDR3 sequence: CASSPQTGKAYNEQFF. CDR3 coding DNA: TGTGCCAGCAGCCCTCAAACAGGGAAGGCCTACAATGAGCAGTTCTTC. The V and J genes are TRBV9 and TRBJ2-1; D is possibly TRBD1 (6 bases). The V gene's germline CDR1 is SGDLS and CDR2 YYNGEE. This CDR3 spans 16 amino acids. V was clipped by 4 bases and J by 2 bases, with 16 bases between them.

Only a few counts were recorded for this clonotype. The chain joins TRBV6-1 to TRBJ2-4; the D gene is possibly TRBD2 (5 bases). Per the germline V gene, CDR1 is MNHNS and CDR2 is SASEGT. This CDR3 has 14 residues. V was pared by 6 bases and J by 9 bases, with 18 bases between. The CDR3 bases are TGTGCCAGCAGCTCCCGCCGGCCTCGGGGCATTCAGTACTTC. Residues: CASSSRRPRGIQYF.

The table lists this clonotype with many counts. The rearrangement uses TRBV18 and TRBJ2-4; a weak D match, TRBD2 (5 bases). Between the trimmed V and J ends, which lost 4 bases and 9 bases, there was a span of 16 bases. Per germline, CDR1 KGHSH and CDR2 LQKENI. CDR3 length: 14 residues. The CDR3 region has the DNA TGTGCCAGCTCACTACACCTGGACGAGGGCATTCAGTACTTC. It is translated as CASSLHLDEGIQYF.

A few counts support this clonotype. This rearrangement joins TRBV14 to TRBJ2-7, with 9 bases lining up with TRBD2. Germline V gene sequence: CDR1 SGHDN, CDR2 FVKESK. The CDR3 extends over 15 amino acids. V shed 6 bases, J shed 0 bases, and the junction held 6 bases outside the gene matches. The CDR3 region has the DNA TGTGCCAGCAGGCGGACTAGCGCGAGCTCCTACGAGCAGTACTTC. It is translated as CASRRTSASSYEQYF.

This clonotype showed up just a few times. The chain's CDR3 is CASGLSAGGISYNEQFF. CDR3 in DNA: TGTGCTAGTGGTCTTTCGGCGGGAGGGATATCCTACAATGAGCAGTTCTTC. The chain is built from TRBV12-5 and TRBJ2-1; TRBD2 aligns across 9 bases. V lost 5 bases, J lost 1 base, and 9 bases stayed unmatched. Germline V lookup: CDR1 LGHNT, CDR2 FRNRAP. The length of the CDR3 is 17 residues. The variable domain in full, with the rest retrieved from reference TRBV12-5 and TRBJ2-1, is DARVTQTPRHKVTEMGQEVTMRCQPILGHNTVFWYRQTMMQGLELLAYFRNRAPLDDSGMPKDRFSAEMPDATLATLKIQPSEPRDSAVYFCASGLSAGGISYNEQFFGPGTRLTVL.

This clonotype occurred many times. The CDR3 region is CARGQAGGKDTQYF. The DNA for the CDR3 is TGTGCCCGAGGCCAGGCGGGGGGGAAAGATACGCAGTATTTT. The V call is TRBV12-3 or TRBV12-4, the J call TRBJ2-3; TRBD2 matches 9 bases. Trimming cost V 11 bases and J 5 bases; bases outside gene matches: 11. This CDR3 comprises 14 residues.

This clonotype has a count of ten or more. This sequence joins TRBV7-2 and TRBJ2-4, with TRBD2 identical over 8 bases. The CDR3 runs 14 residues. Looked up from germline, CDR1 is SGHTA and CDR2 is FQGNSA. J gave up 8 bases and V 5 bases, and 8 bases lay outside the gene matches. The CDR3 here is CASSPRSGNDIQYF. CDR3 nucleotide sequence: TGTGCCAGCAGCCCCCGTAGCGGGAATGACATTCAGTACTTC.

This clonotype has at least ten counts. The rearrangement uses TRBV2 and TRBJ2-5, with a weak D call TRBD2 (5 bases). The CDR3 loop spans 17 amino acids. Trimming stripped 4 bases from V and 5 bases from J, with 23 bases between. The V gene's germline CDR1 is SNHLY and CDR2 FYNNEI. The CDR3 bases are TGTGCCAGCAGTGTTAATGGTATTAGGCTAGCTGGCGAGACCCAGTACTTC. As protein: CASSVNGIRLAGETQYF. The full variable domain, in which reference TRBV2 and TRBJ2-5 provide the parts outside the CDR3, is EPEVTQTPSHQVTQMGQEVILRCVPISNHLYFYWYRQILGQKVEFLVSFYNNEISEKSEIFDDQFSVERPDGSNFTLKIRSTKLEDSAMYFCASSVNGIRLAGETQYFGPGTRLLVL.

At least ten counts were recorded for this clonotype. The genes are TRBV5-1 and TRBJ2-3, with 8 bases matching TRBD1. Germline-derived CDR1 and CDR2 are SGHRS and YFSETQ. This CDR3 has 16 residues. The V gene end was trimmed by 4 bases and the J gene end by 3 bases; junction bases not matched to a gene: 10. In DNA form, the CDR3 reads TGCGCCAGCAGCATCCTAGGACAGGGAAGAACAGATACGCAGTATTTT. Residues: CASSILGQGRTDTQYF.

V usage is TRBV14 and J usage is TRBJ2-1; 7 bases line up with TRBD1. The ends lost 0 bases at V and 8 bases at J; junction bases unmatched: 7. CDR3 size: 15 residues. In germline, CDR1 is SGHDN, CDR2 FVKESK. CDR3 nucleotide sequence: TGTGCCAGCAGCCAAGATATTACTACAGGGGATGAGCAGTTCTTC. It translates to CASSQDITTGDEQFF. Full variable domain (rest looked up from reference TRBV14 and TRBJ2-1): EAGVTQFPSHSVIEKGQTVTLRCDPISGHDNLYWYRRVMGKEIKFLLHFVKESKQDESGMPNNRFLAERTGGTYSTLKVQPAELEDSGVYFCASSQDITTGDEQFFGPGTRLTVL.

This clonotype has a handful of counts. The chain joins TRBV27 to TRBJ2-7; 7 nucleotides line up with TRBD1. Germline V gene data show CDR1 as MNHEY and CDR2 as SMNVEV (reference sequence). V dropped 0 bases and J dropped 0; count of bases not matched to a gene: 5. The CDR3 contains 16 residues. DNA for the CDR3: TGTGCCAGCAGTTTATCCATCCGGGACAGCTCCTACGAGCAGTACTTC. Translating it yields CASSLSIRDSSYEQYF.

A remark on this clonotype: This clone may be a read error of a much larger clone one base away. V and J are TRBV15 and TRBJ2-5, with D maybe TRBD2 (5 bases). The germline V gene encodes CDR1 LNHNV and CDR2 YYDKDF (reference sequence). The CDR3 has 12 amino acids. The CDR3 sequence: CAASTSGETQYF. Written as DNA, the CDR3 is TGTGCCGCCAGCACTAGTGGAGAGACCCAGTACTTC.

This clonotype has just a few counts. V usage is TRBV9 and J usage is TRBJ2-1; D call uncertain. CDR1 is SGDLS, CDR2 YYNGEE, per germline. CDR3 length: 13 residues. Deletions cut 0 bases from V and 12 bases from J, with 13 bases between. This CDR3 is CASSVGGLVGQFF. DNA of the CDR3: TGTGCCAGCAGCGTAGGGGGTTTGGTAGGGCAGTTCTTC.

This clonotype was detected many times. This chain connects TRBV2 to TRBJ2-1; TRBD1 agrees at 7 bases. V gave up 0 bases and J gave up 8 bases; unmatched junction bases: 7. This CDR3 is built from 15 residues. CDR1 and CDR2 from the germline V gene are SNHLY and FYNNEI. The CDR3 bases are TGTGCCAGCAGTGAAGCGGGACAGTCTACGGATGAGCAGTTCTTC. It translates to CASSEAGQSTDEQFF.

This clonotype was picked up many times. The chain couples TRBV2 to TRBJ2-1; 13 positions agree with TRBD2. Germline CDR1 and CDR2: SNHLY and FYNNEI. After removal of 8 bases from V and 7 bases from J, the junction contained 5 bases not matched to a gene. The CDR3 runs 14 residues. CDR3 residues: CASVRLAGGNEQFF. In DNA form, the CDR3 reads TGTGCCAGCGTGAGACTAGCGGGAGGAAATGAGCAGTTCTTC. Based on the CDR3 plus reference TRBV2 and TRBJ2-1, the full variable domain is EPEVTQTPSHQVTQMGQEVILRCVPISNHLYFYWYRQILGQKVEFLVSFYNNEISEKSEIFDDQFSVERPDGSNFTLKIRSTKLEDSAMYFCASVRLAGGNEQFFGPGTRLTVL.

Many counts were recorded for this clonotype. V usage is TRBV5-1 and J usage is TRBJ2-3, with 9 nucleotides matching TRBD2. V was pared by 0 bases and J by 4 bases, with 15 bases of the junction left unmatched. The CDR3 consists of 19 residues. The germline gives CDR1 SGHRS, CDR2 YFSETQ. The CDR3 here is CASSLANFAGGSSPDTQYF. CDR3 nucleotides: TGCGCCAGCAGCTTGGCCAACTTCGCGGGAGGGTCCTCCCCAGATACGCAGTATTTT.

At least ten counts were recorded for this clonotype. The CDR3 protein is CASEVTSGTDTQYF. The CDR3 DNA follows: TGTGCCAGCGAGGTGACTAGCGGTACAGATACGCAGTATTTT. The chain has TRBV6-1 and TRBJ2-3, with 9 bases aligning to TRBD2. Germline CDR1 MNHNS, CDR2 SASEGT. CDR3 length: 14 amino acids. Trimming at V came to 8 bases and at J to 3 bases, leaving 6 bases not matched to a gene.

In its sample, this clonotype was seen many times. The chain recombines TRBV5-5 with TRBJ2-7; 10 bases line up with TRBD1. Unmatched junction bases numbered 14, after V lost 6 bases and J lost 5 bases. Germline values: CDR1 SGHKS, CDR2 YYEKEE (reference sequence). This CDR3 is 16 amino acids long. This CDR3 is CASTPRGTGVVNEQYF. Written as DNA, the CDR3 is TGTGCCAGCACCCCGAGGGGGACAGGGGTAGTGAACGAGCAGTACTTC.

This clonotype was seen many times. The rearrangement links TRBV19 to TRBJ2-1; 8 nucleotides agree with TRBD2. The CDR3 extends over 18 amino acids. V lost 1 base and J lost 5; bases outside the gene matches: 13. Per the germline V gene, CDR1 is LNHDA and CDR2 is SQIVND (reference sequence). For the CDR3, the DNA is TGTGCCAGTAGTATAGCCATGGAGCGGGAGATTTGGGACAATGAGCAGTTCTTC. It is translated as CASSIAMEREIWDNEQFF.

The rearrangement joins TRBV9 to TRBJ1-4, with unresolved D. V was shortened by 6 bases and J by 7 bases, with 16 bases between the two germline ends. The length of the CDR3 is 14 residues. From germline, CDR1 is SGDLS and CDR2 YYNGEE. This CDR3 is CASNPGKAREKLFF. The CDR3 DNA reads TGTGCCAGCAACCCCGGAAAGGCCCGTGAAAAACTGTTTTTT.